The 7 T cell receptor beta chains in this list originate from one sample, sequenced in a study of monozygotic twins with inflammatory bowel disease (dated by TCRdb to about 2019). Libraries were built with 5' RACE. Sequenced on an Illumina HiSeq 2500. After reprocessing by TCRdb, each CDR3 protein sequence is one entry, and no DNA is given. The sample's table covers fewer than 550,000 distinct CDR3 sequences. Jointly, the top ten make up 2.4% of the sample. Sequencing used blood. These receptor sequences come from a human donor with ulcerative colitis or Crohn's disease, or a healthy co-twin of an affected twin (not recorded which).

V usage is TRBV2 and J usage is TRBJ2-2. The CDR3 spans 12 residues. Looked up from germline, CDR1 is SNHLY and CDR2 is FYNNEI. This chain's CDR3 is CASRIASGELFF.

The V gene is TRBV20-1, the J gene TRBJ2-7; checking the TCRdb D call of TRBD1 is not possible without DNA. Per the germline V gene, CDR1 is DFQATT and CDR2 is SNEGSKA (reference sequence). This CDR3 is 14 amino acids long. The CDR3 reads CSAGPPGPSYEQYF.

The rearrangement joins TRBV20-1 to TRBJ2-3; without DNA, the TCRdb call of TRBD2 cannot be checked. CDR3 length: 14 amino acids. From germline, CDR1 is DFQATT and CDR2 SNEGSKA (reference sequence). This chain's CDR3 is CSAPLAESTDTQYF.

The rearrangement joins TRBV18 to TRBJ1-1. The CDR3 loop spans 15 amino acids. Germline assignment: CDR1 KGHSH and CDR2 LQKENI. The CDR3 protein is CASSTDGHLGTEAFF. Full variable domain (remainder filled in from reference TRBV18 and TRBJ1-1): NAGVMQNPRHLVRRRGQEARLRCSPMKGHSHVYWYRQLPEEGLKFMVYLQKENIIDESGMPKERFSAEFPKEGPSILRIQQVVRGDSAAYFCASSTDGHLGTEAFFGQGTRLTVV.

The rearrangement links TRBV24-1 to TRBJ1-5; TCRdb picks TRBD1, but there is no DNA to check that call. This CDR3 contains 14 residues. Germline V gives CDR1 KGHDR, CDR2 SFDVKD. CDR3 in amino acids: CATRDRGNNQPQHF.

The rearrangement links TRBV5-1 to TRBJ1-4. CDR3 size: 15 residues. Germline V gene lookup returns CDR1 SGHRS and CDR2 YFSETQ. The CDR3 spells CASSSQVGFDEKLFF.

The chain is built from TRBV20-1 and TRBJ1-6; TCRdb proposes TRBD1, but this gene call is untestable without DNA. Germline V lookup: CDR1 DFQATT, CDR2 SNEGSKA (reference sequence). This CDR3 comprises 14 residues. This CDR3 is CSARTGLDNSPLHF.